This TCR beta chain was sequenced in a study of cytomegalovirus exposure and HLA in healthy donors. Findings and limits, study-wide: In vitro work confirmed that a few CMV-associated chains recognize CMV antigens.

This clone was detected a few times. Its antigen is not identified. TCRdb's copy holds only in-frame clones and misses some; the assay was immunoSEQ multiplex PCR. The data show about 180,000 clones, roughly 86% seen once. The TCR comes from a man between 18 and 29 years old in good health and CMV-seropositive. Source material: PBMCs.

For the CDR3, the DNA is TGTGCCAGCAGCCGTGCTATAAGCGGGACCTACGAGCAGTACTTC. Its protein is CASSRAISGTYEQYF. This chain connects TRBV6-5 to TRBJ2-7, with 7 bases matching TRBD2. Trimming cost V 6 bases and J 2 bases; bases outside gene matches: 10. The CDR3 contains 15 residues. Germline CDR1 is MNHEY and CDR2 is SVGAGI.